This T cell receptor beta chain stems from a study of T cell repertoires in cytomegalovirus infection (dated by TCRdb to between 2018 and 2021). With regard to the full study: The HLA type of each donor mattered for the analysis, because public TCR beta signatures pointed to carriage of CMV infection along with the matching HLA type.

CDR1 is given as SQVTM and CDR2 as ANQGSEA, both from the germline V gene. The CDR3 starts with the cysteine, ends with the phenylalanine, and has 11 residues. Only CDR3 DNA is held: 33 bases, read in frame from base 1. V is clipped by 4 bases and J by 9 bases, and the sequence between their germline boundaries is 10 bases long. The run used an Illumina HiSeq 1500. The public reads were quality trimmed at Q25 with fastp and then assembled into clones with MiXCR by TCRdb, keeping productive beta chains. Rows are combined by CDR3 protein, so each entry shows the most common genes and DNA. The sample table shows hundreds of thousands of distinct CDR3 sequences, and around 6.4% are seen once. The ten largest clones capture around 6.9% of the sample. This clonotype was detected ten times or more. Its antigen is not yet known. No much larger clone exists at a distance of one base, and base qualities are not known.

Study-level results and caveats: The ex vivo response was dominated by HLA-C-restricted CMV-specific TCR beta clonotypes, which also provided the single most frequent clonotype in two of eight donors. Carriers of CMV infection plus the relevant HLA type were discriminated by the cumulative frequency of public TCR beta family members in the study cohort and in an independent roughly 380-donor cohort.

The source of this sequence is a human donor in good health (CMV status not recorded). Some clones in this sample may be carry-over from other donors' samples. The rearranged segments are TRBV29-1 and TRBJ2-1; the D match is possibly TRBD1 or TRBD2, with 5 bases aligned in each. The material sequenced was PBMCs. The nucleotides read TGCAGCGTTGGCAGGGCGGGTGAGCAGTTCTTC. Translation gives CSVGRAGEQFF.